This T cell receptor beta chain is from a study of CD8 T cells in Susac syndrome. Study-level points and caveats: Expansion of clones was not seen in the CD4+ T cell repertoires of Susac syndrome.

TCR beta sequencing covered blood CD8+ and CD4+ T cells. TEMRA cells were FACS-enriched, with CD8+ and CD4+ T cells isolated negatively. As for this clonotype: The antigen is unknown.

The CDR3 runs 14 residues. Per germline, CDR1 LNHDA and CDR2 SQIVND (reference sequence). With 4 bases removed from V and 1 base from J, the gap between germline ends came to 10 bases. RNA amounts of about 0.5 to 1 ug underwent reverse transcription with random hexamers. One entry per CDR3 protein results from TCRdb running MiXCR on the immunoSEQ multiplex PCR reads. Here the sample spans hundreds of thousands of distinct CDR3 sequences, approximately 94% being singletons. Sequencing was performed on CD4+ T cells from PBMCs. The chain joins TRBV19 to TRBJ1-1; no clear D gene. The TCR was taken from a human donor with Susac syndrome. CDR3 amino acids: CASSTQRENTEAFF. The CDR3 bases are TGTGCCAGTAGTACCCAGAGGGAGAACACTGAAGCTTTCTTT.